Listed here are 22 T cell receptor beta chains from one sample, sequenced in a study of T-cell reconstitution after alpha-beta-depleted transplantation in children (dated by TCRdb to 2015 to 2016). The library was built by means of PCR. Instrument used: Illumina HiSeq 2500. TCR libraries were prepared with molecular barcoding, using unique molecular identifiers to normalize TCRbeta repertoire quantification. TCRdb trimmed public reads at Q25 via fastp, called clones via MiXCR and kept in-frame beta chains. Duplicate CDR3 protein sequences are folded into a single record with the most common DNA and genes. The table for this sample lists about 97,000 distinct CDR3 sequences; less than 6% of them were counted only once. Roughly 5.5% of the sample rests with the top ten. Reading the label with the study, this specimen's time point is: day 60 (about 2 months) after transplantation. The sample's treatment or condition label, decoded: allogeneic hematopoietic cell transplantation with graft depleted of TCRalphabeta T cells and CD19 B cells.

The source was PBMCs, mostly from graft donor cells, collected 60 days after TCRalphabeta/CD19-depleted stem cell transplant. These receptors originate from a female patient aged 2 to 10 who had a stem cell transplant for Fanconi anemia, so the T cells may come from the graft donor.

On this clonotype itself: It may be a read error: a sequence one base away is much more abundant. The rearrangement joins TRBV13 to TRBJ2-4; D perhaps matches TRBD1 (6 bases). The CDR3 has 18 amino acids. The germline V gene encodes CDR1 PRHDT and CDR2 FYEKMQ (reference sequence). The CDR3 region is CTSSTRQEGGGAKNIQYF. The CDR3, as DNA: TGTACCAGCAGCACTAGACAGGAAGGTGGCGGGGCCAAAAACATTCAGTACTTC.

In this sample, this clonotype turned up many times. The V call is TRBV28, the J call TRBJ1-2; D remains ambiguous. The length of the CDR3 is 12 residues. The germline gives CDR1 MDHEN, CDR2 SYDVKM. V was clipped by 3 bases and J by 2 bases, with 4 bases between them. CDR3 DNA: TGTGCCAGCAGTTTTAAGAACTATGGCTACACCTTC. It translates to CASSFKNYGYTF.

This clonotype has a count of ten or more. This chain joins TRBV7-9 and TRBJ2-5; D not resolved. This CDR3 has 12 amino acids. Per the germline V gene, CDR1 is SEHNR and CDR2 is FQNEAQ (reference sequence). The ends were cut back, 10 bases at V and 4 bases at J, with 13 bases in the middle. CDR3 coding DNA: TGTGCCACTATCACCTGGGCAGAGACCCAGTACTTC. This codes for CATITWAETQYF.

The V call is TRBV28, the J call TRBJ2-1; D gene uncertain. Trimming cost V 5 bases and J 9 bases, with 5 bases left between them. The CDR3 has 10 amino acids. CDR1 and CDR2 (germline): MDHEN, SYDVKM. CDR3 in amino acids: CASSHTEQFF. The DNA of the CDR3 is TGTGCCAGCAGTCACACTGAGCAGTTCTTC.

V and J are TRBV5-1 and TRBJ1-1, with 7 bases fitting TRBD1. The germline CDR1 and CDR2 sequences are SGHRS and YFSETQ. V trimming: 5 bases; J trimming: 1 base; junction bases outside the gene matches: 5. CDR3 length: 14 residues. The CDR3 nucleotides read TGCGCCAGCAGGACCGGGACAGAGAACACTGAAGCTTTCTTT. Its protein product is CASRTGTENTEAFF.

With respect to this clonotype: A read error may explain this, as a much larger clone is one base away. The chain carries TRBV20-1 and TRBJ2-1; the D gene is possibly TRBD2 (6 bases). The CDR3 spans 14 residues. Germline lookup yields CDR1 DFQATT and CDR2 SNEGSKA (reference sequence). DNA of the CDR3: TGCAGTGCTAGAGATTGGGCGGACCCGGAGGGGCAGCTCTTC. It codes for CSARDWADPEGQLF.

The rearrangement uses TRBV5-1 and TRBJ2-7; a weak D match, TRBD2 (5 bases). There are 14 residues in the CDR3. V was pared by 4 bases and J by 0 bases, with 11 bases between. Germline CDR1 SGHRS, CDR2 YFSETQ. The DNA for the CDR3 is TGCGCCAGCAGCCGGGAAGGGAGCTCCTACGAGCAGTACTTC. Encoded protein: CASSREGSSYEQYF.

The rearrangement uses TRBV20-1 and TRBJ2-5; a possible D gene is TRBD2 (5 bases). Trimming left V 3 bases short and J 5 bases short, with 10 bases between. From germline, CDR1 is DFQATT and CDR2 SNEGSKA (reference sequence). The CDR3 is made up of 12 amino acids. DNA for the CDR3: TGCAGTGCTAGTGTGGGCGGGGAGACCCAGTACTTC. This codes for CSASVGGETQYF.

This clonotype was seen many times. The V call is TRBV5-1, the J call TRBJ1-1; a weak D match, TRBD1 (5 bases). Per germline, CDR1 SGHRS and CDR2 YFSETQ. This CDR3 region has 13 residues. The germline V and J ends were trimmed by 0 bases and 2 bases, with 5 bases remaining between them. The CDR3 region is CASSLGTNTEAFF. CDR3 coding DNA: TGCGCCAGCAGCTTGGGGACAAACACTGAAGCTTTCTTT.

Points on this clonotype: A read error may be the cause here, since a much bigger clone is one base away. The rearrangement links TRBV28 to TRBJ2-7, with 7 positions matching TRBD1. CDR1 is MDHEN and CDR2 is SYDVKM in the germline V gene. V gave up 6 bases and J gave up 2 bases; unmatched junction bases: 1. CDR3 size: 12 residues. This chain's CDR3 is CASRGQPYEQYF. DNA of the CDR3: TGTGCCAGCAGGGGACAGCCCTACGAGCAGTACTTC.

The V gene is TRBV7-2, the J gene TRBJ2-5; no definite D call. CDR1 is SGHTA and CDR2 is FQGNSA in the germline V gene. The length of the CDR3 is 14 residues. The V gene lost 1 base and the J gene lost 1 base, with 7 bases spanning the gap. The CDR3, as DNA: TGTGCCAGCAGCTTAGGACTGACCCAAGAGACCCAGTACTTC. Residues: CASSLGLTQETQYF.

At least ten counts were recorded for this clonotype. The gene calls are TRBV18 and TRBJ1-5; TRBD1 might be the D (6 bases). This CDR3 region has 14 residues. Germline CDR1 and CDR2: KGHSH and LQKENI. Trimming left V 2 bases short and J 2 bases short, with 7 bases between. Written as DNA, the CDR3 is TGTGCCAGCTCACCAAACAGGGGCAATCAGCCCCAGCATTTT. Translation: CASSPNRGNQPQHF.

This clonotype was observed many times. J is TRBJ1-5 and V is TRBV6-5; no reliable D call. This CDR3 is built from 15 residues. Trimming left V 4 bases short and J 0 bases short, with 10 bases between. Per the germline V gene, CDR1 is MNHEY and CDR2 is SVGAGI. CDR3 sequence reads: CASSSDGYSNQPQHF. In DNA, the CDR3 is TGTGCCAGCAGTTCGGACGGTTATAGCAATCAGCCCCAGCATTTT.

This clonotype was recorded at least ten times. V and J are TRBV29-1 and TRBJ2-2, with D perhaps matching TRBD1 (5 bases). The germline V and J ends were trimmed by 5 bases and 0 bases, with 10 bases remaining between them. The length of the CDR3 is 14 residues. The V gene's germline CDR1 is SQVTM and CDR2 ANQGSEA. The CDR3 DNA sequence: TGCAGCGTTTTGGGGCAGGCGAACACCGGGGAGCTGTTTTTT. Protein: CSVLGQANTGELFF.

The chain recombines TRBV20-1 with TRBJ1-5; TRBD1 agrees at 7 bases. Germline trimming cut 6 bases from V and 3 bases from J; bases unmatched to any gene: 2. Germline assignment: CDR1 DFQATT and CDR2 SNEGSKA (reference sequence). This CDR3 contains 12 residues. CDR3 in amino acids: CSAGQYNQPQHF. In DNA form, the CDR3 reads TGCAGTGCGGGACAGTACAATCAGCCCCAGCATTTT.

This clonotype was counted at least ten times. The chain employs TRBV12-3 or TRBV12-4 and TRBJ2-5; unclear D gene. The V and J ends lost 8 bases and 2 bases respectively, with 12 bases between them. The CDR3 has 13 residues. CDR3 in amino acids: CASQPMSQETQYF. The CDR3 DNA is TGTGCCAGCCAGCCTATGAGTCAAGAGACCCAGTACTTC.

The sample holds many counts of this clonotype. The V and J genes are TRBV20-1 and TRBJ2-7, with 10 bases aligning to TRBD2. CDR1 is DFQATT and CDR2 is SNEGSKA in the germline V gene (reference sequence). The V and J ends lost 4 bases and 6 bases, in that order; junction bases with no gene match: 15. The CDR3 runs 16 residues. Here the CDR3 reads CSANNPAASGSAEQYF. CDR3 sequence (DNA): TGCAGTGCTAATAACCCTGCGGCTAGCGGGAGTGCCGAGCAGTACTTC.

The sample holds a few counts of this clonotype. The J gene is TRBJ2-5, the V gene TRBV28; 9 positions match TRBD1. This CDR3 spans 19 amino acids. The germline CDR1 and CDR2 sequences are MDHEN and SYDVKM. V shed 1 base, J shed 4 bases, and the junction held 16 bases outside the gene matches. The DNA for the CDR3 is TGTGCCAGCAGTTTATCTTTAGGGGGGGGGACAGGGCATCGAGAGACCCAGTACTTC. It codes for CASSLSLGGGTGHRETQYF.

The V call is TRBV5-8, the J call TRBJ2-3; no reliable D call. Germline loops: CDR1 SGHTS, CDR2 YDEGEE. V shed 0 bases and J shed 1 base, with 15 bases lying between them. The length of the CDR3 is 17 residues. In DNA form, the CDR3 reads TGTGCCAGCAGCTTGGTTATTATAAGCACCCGCACAGATACGCAGTATTTT. Its translation: CASSLVIISTRTDTQYF.

This clonotype came up many times. This sequence joins TRBV12-3 or TRBV12-4 and TRBJ2-3; TRBD1 matches at 10 bases. The trim removed 6 bases at V and 6 bases at J, leaving 9 bases unmatched. The CDR3 spans 15 residues. The CDR3 region is CASSLTGGGRDTQYF. The CDR3 nucleotides are TGTGCCAGCAGCTTGACAGGGGGCGGGAGGGATACGCAGTATTTT.

A few counts support this clonotype. This chain uses TRBV28 with TRBJ2-1, with 13 nucleotides matching TRBD2. Losses at the gene ends were 5 bases for V and 5 bases for J; bases not matched to a gene: 6. CDR1 is MDHEN, CDR2 SYDVKM, per germline. The CDR3 is made up of 16 amino acids. CDR3 in DNA: TGTGCCAGCAGTCCCCCGGGACTAGCGGGAAACAATGAGCAGTTCTTC. Its protein is CASSPPGLAGNNEQFF.

This clonotype turned up a few times. The chain is built from TRBV28 and TRBJ1-4; 7 positions agree with TRBD1. The CDR3 contains 17 residues. CDR1 is MDHEN and CDR2 is SYDVKM in the germline V gene. V shed 4 bases, J shed 8 bases, and the junction held 16 bases outside the gene matches. CDR3 in DNA: TGTGCCAGCAGTTCCCTCTGGACAGGTAGAGTTGAAGAAAAACTGTTTTTT. It encodes CASSSLWTGRVEEKLFF. The whole variable domain, filled in from reference TRBV28 and TRBJ1-4, reads DVKVTQSSRYLVKRTGEKVFLECVQDMDHENMFWYRQDPGLGLRLIYFSYDVKMKEKGDIPEGYSVSREKKERFSLILESASTNQTSMYLCASSSLWTGRVEEKLFFGSGTQLSVL.